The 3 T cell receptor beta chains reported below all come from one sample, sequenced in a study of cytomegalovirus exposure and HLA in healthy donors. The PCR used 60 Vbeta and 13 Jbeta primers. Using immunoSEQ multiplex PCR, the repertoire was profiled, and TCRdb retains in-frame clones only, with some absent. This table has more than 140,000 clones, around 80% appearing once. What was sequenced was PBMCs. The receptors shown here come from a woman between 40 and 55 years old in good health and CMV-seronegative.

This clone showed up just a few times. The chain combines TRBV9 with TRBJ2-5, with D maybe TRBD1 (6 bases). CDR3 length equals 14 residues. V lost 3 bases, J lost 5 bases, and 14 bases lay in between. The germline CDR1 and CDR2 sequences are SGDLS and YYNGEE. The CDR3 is CASSDGGHGETQYF. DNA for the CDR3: TGTGCCAGCAGCGATGGGGGACATGGGGAGACCCAGTACTTC.

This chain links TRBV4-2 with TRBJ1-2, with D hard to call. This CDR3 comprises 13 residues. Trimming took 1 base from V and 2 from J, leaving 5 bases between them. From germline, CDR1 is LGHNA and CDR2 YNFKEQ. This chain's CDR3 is CASSQVENYGYTF. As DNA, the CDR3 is TGTGCCAGCAGCCAAGTAGAAAACTATGGCTACACCTTC.

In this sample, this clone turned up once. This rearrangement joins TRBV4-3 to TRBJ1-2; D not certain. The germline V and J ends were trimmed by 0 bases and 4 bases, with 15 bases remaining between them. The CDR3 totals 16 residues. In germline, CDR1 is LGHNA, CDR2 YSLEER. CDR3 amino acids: CASSQEIADRLYGYTF. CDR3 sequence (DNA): TGCGCCAGCAGCCAAGAAATTGCAGATCGACTCTATGGCTACACCTTC.